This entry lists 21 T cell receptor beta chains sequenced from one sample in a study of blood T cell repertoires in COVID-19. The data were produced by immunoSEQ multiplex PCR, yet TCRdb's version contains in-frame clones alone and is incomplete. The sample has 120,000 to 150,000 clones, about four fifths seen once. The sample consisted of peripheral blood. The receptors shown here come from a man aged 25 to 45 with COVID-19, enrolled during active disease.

The CDR3 sequence: CASSLSGLEGYEQYF. The DNA for the CDR3 is TGTGCCAGCAGTTTATCCGGACTAGAAGGATACGAGCAGTACTTC. This chain uses TRBV28 with TRBJ2-7, with 7 bases fitting TRBD2. The CDR3 extends over 15 amino acids. Germline V gene data show CDR1 as MDHEN and CDR2 as SYDVKM. V trimming: 1 base; J trimming: 4 bases; junction bases outside the gene matches: 7.

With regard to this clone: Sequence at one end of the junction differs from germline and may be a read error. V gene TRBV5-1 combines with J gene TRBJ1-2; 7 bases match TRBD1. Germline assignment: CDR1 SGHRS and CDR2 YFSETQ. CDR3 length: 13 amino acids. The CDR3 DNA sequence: TGCGCCAGCAGTTTGGGACAGACTTATGGCTACACCTTC. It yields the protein CASSLGQTYGYTF.

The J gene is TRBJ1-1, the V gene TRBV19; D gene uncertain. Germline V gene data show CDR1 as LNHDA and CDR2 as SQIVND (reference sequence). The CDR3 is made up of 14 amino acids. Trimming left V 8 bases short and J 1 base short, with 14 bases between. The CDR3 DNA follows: TGTGCCAGTTCAGCGGCCCGGGGGAACACTGAAGCTTTCTTT. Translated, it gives CASSAARGNTEAFF. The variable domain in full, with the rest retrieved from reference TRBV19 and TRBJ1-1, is DGGITQSPKYLFRKEGQNVTLSCEQNLNHDAMYWYRQDPGQGLRLIYYSQIVNDFQKGDIAEGYSVSREKKESFPLTVTSAQKNPTAFYLCASSAARGNTEAFFGQGTRLTVV.

The CDR3 nucleotides are TGTGCCAGCAGCCCAACGGGACTAGCGGGAGTAGGGGAGACCCAGTACTTC. It specifies CASSPTGLAGVGETQYF. The chain combines TRBV3-1 (or the pseudogene TRBV3-2) with TRBJ2-5; TRBD2 aligns across 14 bases. Unmatched junction bases numbered 9, after V lost 4 bases and J lost 5 bases. The CDR3 has 17 residues. Germline V gene lookup returns CDR1 LGHDT and CDR2 YNNKEL (reference sequence).

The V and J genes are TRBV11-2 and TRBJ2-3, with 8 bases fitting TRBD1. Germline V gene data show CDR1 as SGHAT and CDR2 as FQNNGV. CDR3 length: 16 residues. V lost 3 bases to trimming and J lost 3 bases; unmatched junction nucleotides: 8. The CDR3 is CASSFSRGRRTDTQYF. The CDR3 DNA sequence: TGTGCCAGCAGCTTCTCCAGGGGGCGCAGAACAGATACGCAGTATTTT. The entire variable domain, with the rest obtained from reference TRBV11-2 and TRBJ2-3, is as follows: EAGVAQSPRYKIIEKRQSVAFWCNPISGHATLYWYQQILGQGPKLLIQFQNNGVVDDSQLPKDRFSAERLKGVDSTLKIQPAKLEDSAVYLCASSFSRGRRTDTQYFGPGTRLTVL.

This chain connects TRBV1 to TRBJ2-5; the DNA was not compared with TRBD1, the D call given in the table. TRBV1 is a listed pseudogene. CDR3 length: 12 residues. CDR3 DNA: TGCACCAGCAGAGGGGGCCGGGAGACCCAGTACTTC. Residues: CTSRGGRETQYF.

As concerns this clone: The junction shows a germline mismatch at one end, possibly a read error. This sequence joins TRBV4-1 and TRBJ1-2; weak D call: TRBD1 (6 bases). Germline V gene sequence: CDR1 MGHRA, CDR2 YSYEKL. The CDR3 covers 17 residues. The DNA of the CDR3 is TGCGCCAGCACCCAAACAACCCAGGCCCAGGGGCGCTATGGCTACACCTTC. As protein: CASTQTTQAQGRYGYTF.

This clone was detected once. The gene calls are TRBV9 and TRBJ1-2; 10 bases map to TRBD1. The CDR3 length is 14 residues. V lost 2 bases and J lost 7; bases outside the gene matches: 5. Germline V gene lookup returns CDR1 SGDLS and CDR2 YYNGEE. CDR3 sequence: CASSVPGTGVGYTF. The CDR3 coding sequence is TGTGCCAGCAGCGTCCCCGGGACAGGGGTTGGCTACACCTTC.

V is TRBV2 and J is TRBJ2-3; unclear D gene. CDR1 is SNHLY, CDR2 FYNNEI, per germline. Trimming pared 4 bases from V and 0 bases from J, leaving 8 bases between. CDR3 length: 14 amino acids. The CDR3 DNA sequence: TGTGCCAGCAGTGGACTGACCAGCACAGATACGCAGTATTTT. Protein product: CASSGLTSTDTQYF.

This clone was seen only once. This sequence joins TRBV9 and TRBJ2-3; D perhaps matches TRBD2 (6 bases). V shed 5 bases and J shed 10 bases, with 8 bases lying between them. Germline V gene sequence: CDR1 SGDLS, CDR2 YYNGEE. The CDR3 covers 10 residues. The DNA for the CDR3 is TGTGCCAGCAGGGAGGGGTCGCAGTATTTT. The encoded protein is CASREGSQYF.

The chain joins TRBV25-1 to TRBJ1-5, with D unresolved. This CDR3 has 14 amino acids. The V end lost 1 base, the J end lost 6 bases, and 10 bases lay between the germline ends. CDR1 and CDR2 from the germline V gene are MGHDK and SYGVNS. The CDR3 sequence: CASSESRVPQPQHF. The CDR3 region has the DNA TGTGCCAGCAGTGAATCGAGGGTTCCTCAGCCCCAGCATTTT.

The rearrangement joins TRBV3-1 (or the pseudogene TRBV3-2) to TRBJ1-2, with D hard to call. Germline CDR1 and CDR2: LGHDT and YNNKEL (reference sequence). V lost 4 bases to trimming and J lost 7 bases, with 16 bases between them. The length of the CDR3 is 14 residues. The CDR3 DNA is TGTGCCAGCAGCCGAGTAAGAAGCGACGGTGGCTACACCTTC. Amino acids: CASSRVRSDGGYTF.

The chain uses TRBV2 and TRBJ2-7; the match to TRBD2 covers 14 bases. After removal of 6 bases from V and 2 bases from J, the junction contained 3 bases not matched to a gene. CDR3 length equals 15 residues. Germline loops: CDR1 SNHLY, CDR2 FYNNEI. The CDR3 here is CASRGTSGGPYEQYF. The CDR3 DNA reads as TGTGCCAGCAGGGGGACTAGCGGGGGCCCCTACGAGCAGTACTTC.

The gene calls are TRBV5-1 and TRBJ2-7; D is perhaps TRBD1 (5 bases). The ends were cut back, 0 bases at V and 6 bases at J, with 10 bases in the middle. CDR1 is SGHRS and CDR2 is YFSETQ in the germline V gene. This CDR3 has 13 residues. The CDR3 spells CASSLATGREQYF. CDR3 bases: TGCGCCAGCAGCTTGGCTACAGGCCGCGAGCAGTACTTC.

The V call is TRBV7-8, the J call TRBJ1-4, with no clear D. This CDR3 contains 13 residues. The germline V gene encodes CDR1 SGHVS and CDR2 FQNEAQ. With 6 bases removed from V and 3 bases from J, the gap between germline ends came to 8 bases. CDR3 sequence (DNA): TGTGCCAGCAGGAGGGCCTCTAATGAAAAACTGTTTTTT. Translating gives CASRRASNEKLFF.

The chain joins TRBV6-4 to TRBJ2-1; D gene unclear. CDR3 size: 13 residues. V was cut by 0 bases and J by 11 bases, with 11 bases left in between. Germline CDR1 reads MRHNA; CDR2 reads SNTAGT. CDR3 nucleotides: TGTGCCAGCAGTGACTCGCCCCGAGATAAGCAGTTCTTC. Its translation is CASSDSPRDKQFF.

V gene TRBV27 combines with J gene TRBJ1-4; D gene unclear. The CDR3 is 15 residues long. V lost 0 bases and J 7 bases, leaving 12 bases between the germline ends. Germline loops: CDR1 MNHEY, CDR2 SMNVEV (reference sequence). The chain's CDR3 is CASSLSVTLSEKLFF. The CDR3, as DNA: TGTGCCAGCAGTTTATCTGTAACCCTGAGTGAAAAACTGTTTTTT.

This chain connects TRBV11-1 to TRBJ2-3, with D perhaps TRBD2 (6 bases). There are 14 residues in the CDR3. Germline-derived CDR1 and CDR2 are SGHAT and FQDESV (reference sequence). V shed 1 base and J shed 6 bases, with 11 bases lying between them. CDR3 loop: CASSLEGGTDTQYF. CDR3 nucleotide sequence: TGTGCCAGCAGCTTAGAAGGCGGGACGGATACGCAGTATTTT.

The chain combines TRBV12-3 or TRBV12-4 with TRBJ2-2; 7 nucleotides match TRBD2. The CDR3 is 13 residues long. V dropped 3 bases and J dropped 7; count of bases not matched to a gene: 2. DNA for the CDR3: TGTGCCAGCAGTTTGTCGGGGGGCGGGGAGCTGTTTTTT. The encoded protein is CASSLSGGGELFF.

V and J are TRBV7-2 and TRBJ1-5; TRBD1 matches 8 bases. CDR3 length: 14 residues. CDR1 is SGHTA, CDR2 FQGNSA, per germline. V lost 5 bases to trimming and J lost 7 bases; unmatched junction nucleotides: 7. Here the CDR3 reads CASSLRQGQQPQHF. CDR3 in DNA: TGTGCCAGCAGCCTGCGACAGGGGCAACAGCCCCAGCATTTT.

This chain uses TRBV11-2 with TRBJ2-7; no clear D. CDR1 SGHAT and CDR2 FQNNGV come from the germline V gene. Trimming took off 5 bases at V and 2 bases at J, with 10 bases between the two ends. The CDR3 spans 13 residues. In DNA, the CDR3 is TGTGCCAGCAGCCCTAGACTGGCCTACGAGCAGTACTTC. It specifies CASSPRLAYEQYF. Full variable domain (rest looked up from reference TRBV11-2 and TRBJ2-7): EAGVAQSPRYKIIEKRQSVAFWCNPISGHATLYWYQQILGQGPKLLIQFQNNGVVDDSQLPKDRFSAERLKGVDSTLKIQPAKLEDSAVYLCASSPRLAYEQYFGPGTRLTVT.